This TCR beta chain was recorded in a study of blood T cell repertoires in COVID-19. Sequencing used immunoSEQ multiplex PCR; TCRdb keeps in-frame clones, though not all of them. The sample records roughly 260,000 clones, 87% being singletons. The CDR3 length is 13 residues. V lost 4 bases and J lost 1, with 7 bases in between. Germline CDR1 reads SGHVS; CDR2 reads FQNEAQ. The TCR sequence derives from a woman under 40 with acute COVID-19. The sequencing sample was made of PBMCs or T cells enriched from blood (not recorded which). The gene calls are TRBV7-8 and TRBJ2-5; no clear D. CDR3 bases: TGTGCCAGCAGCTCCGAGTTCCAAGAGACCCAGTACTTC. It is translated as CASSSEFQETQYF.